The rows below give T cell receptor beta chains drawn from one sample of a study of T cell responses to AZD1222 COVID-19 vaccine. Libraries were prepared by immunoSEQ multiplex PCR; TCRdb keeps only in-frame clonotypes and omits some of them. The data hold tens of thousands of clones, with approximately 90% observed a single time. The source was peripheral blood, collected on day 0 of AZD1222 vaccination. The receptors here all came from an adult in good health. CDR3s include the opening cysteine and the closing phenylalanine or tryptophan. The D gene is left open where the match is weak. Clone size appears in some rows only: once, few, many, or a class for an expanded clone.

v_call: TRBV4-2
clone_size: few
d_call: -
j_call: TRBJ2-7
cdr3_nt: TGTGCCAGCAGCCAAGGGAGGGGGCGGCCTTCCTACGAGCAGTACTTC
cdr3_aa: CASSQGRGRPSYEQYF

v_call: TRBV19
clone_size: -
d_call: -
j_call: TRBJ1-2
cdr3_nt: TGTGCCAGTAGTACGGGACATGATAATGGTTACACCTTC
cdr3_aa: CASSTGHDNGYTF

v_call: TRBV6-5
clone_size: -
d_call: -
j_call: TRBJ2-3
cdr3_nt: TGTGCCAGCAGTTACTCGTCTTGGAGGTTGGATACGCAGTATTTT
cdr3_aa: CASSYSSWRLDTQYF

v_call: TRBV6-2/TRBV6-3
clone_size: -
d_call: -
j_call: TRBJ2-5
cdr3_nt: TGTGCCAGCAGTTGGGACCAAGAGACCCAGTACTTC
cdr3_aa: CASSWDQETQYF

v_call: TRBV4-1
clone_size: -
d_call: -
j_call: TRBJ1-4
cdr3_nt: TGCGCCAGCGCCTGGGGGGAACCTAATGAAAAACTGTTTTTT
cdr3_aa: CASAWGEPNEKLFF

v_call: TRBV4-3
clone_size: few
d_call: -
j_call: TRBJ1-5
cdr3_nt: TGCGCCAGCAGCCAAGAACTCCTGACAGGAAATAGCAATCAGCCCCAGCATTTT
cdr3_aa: CASSQELLTGNSNQPQHF

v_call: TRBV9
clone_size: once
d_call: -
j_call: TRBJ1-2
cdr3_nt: TGTGCCAGCAGCCTCTACGGCGGCATTAACTATGGCTACACCTTC
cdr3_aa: CASSLYGGINYGYTF

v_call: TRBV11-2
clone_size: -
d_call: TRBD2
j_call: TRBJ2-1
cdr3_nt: TGTGCCAGCAGCTTGAGGAGCGGGGGGGATGAGCAGTTCTTC
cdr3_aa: CASSLRSGGDEQFF

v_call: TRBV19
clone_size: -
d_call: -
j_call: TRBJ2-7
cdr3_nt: TGTGCCACCACGGACAGTCTCGAGCAGTACTTC
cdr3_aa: CATTDSLEQYF

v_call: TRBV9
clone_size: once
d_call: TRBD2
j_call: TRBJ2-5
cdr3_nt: TGTGCCAGCAGCGTAACCAGCGGGAGAACGCAAGAGACCCAGTACTTC
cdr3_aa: CASSVTSGRTQETQYF

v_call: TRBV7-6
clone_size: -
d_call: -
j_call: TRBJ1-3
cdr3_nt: TGTGCCAGCAGCCAACAGACACCCTCTGGAAACACCATATATTTT
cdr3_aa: CASSQQTPSGNTIYF

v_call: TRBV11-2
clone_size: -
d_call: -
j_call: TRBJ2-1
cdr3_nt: TGTGCCAGCAGCTTAGCTGGGTTGAATGAGCAGTTCTTC
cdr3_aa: CASSLAGLNEQFF

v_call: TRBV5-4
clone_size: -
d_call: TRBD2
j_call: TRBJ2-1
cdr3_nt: TGTGCCAGCAGCACCGAACTAGCGGGAGAGGCGGATGAGCAGTTCTTC
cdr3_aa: CASSTELAGEADEQFF

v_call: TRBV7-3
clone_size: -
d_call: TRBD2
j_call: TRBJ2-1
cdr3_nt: TGTGCCAGCAGCTTAGGCGGGAGGGGCTCCTACAATGAGCAGTTCTTC
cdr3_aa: CASSLGGRGSYNEQFF

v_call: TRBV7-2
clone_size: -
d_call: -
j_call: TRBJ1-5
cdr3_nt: TGTGCCAGCAGCTCTGGCGGGACACAAAGCAATCAGCCCCAGCATTTT
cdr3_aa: CASSSGGTQSNQPQHF

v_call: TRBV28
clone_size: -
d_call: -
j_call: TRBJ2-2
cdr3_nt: TGTGCCAGCAGTCCTCCCGTCATAGCGACCGGGGAGCTGTTTTTT
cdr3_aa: CASSPPVIATGELFF

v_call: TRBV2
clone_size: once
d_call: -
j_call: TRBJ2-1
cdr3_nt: TGTGCCAGCAGGACGTACTCAGGGTACAATGAGCAGTTCTTC
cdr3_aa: CASRTYSGYNEQFF

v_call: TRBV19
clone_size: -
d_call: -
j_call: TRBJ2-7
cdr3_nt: TGTGCCAGTAAGGGCAACTACTACGAGCAGTACTTC
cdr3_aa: CASKGNYYEQYF

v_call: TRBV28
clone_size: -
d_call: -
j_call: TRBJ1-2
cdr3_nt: TGTGCCAGCAGTTTAGGGAACTATGGCTACACCTTC
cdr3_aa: CASSLGNYGYTF

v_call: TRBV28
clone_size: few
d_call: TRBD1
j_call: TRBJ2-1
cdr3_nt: TGTGCCAGCACCATTGCCGGGACAGGGACCAATGAGCAGTTCTTC
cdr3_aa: CASTIAGTGTNEQFF

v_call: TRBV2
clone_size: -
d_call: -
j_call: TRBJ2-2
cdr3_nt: TGTGCCAGCATGCCAACTGTCAACACCGGGGAGCTGTTTTTT
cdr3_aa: CASMPTVNTGELFF

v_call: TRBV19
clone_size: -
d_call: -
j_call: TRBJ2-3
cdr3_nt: TGTGCCAGTAGTATTTCTGGGGATAGTTTTGCAGATACGCAGTATTTT
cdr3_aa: CASSISGDSFADTQYF

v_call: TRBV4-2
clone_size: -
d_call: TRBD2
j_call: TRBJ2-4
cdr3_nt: TGTGCCAGCAGCCAAGATTCGTTGGCGGGGGGGCTAGCCAAAAACATTCAGTACTTC
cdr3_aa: CASSQDSLAGGLAKNIQYF

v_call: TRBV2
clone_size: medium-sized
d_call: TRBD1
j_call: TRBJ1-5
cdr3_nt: TGTGCCAGCAGTGAAGATAAGGGGGCAGAGCCCCAGCATTTT
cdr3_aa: CASSEDKGAEPQHF

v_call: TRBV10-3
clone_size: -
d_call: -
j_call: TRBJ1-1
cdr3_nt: TGTGCCATCAGTGAGTATGGGAACACTGAAGCTTTCTTT
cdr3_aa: CAISEYGNTEAFF

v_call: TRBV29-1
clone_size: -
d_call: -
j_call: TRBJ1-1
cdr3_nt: TGCAGCTCCACGGGTCATACAGGCACTGAAGCTTTCTTT
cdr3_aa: CSSTGHTGTEAFF

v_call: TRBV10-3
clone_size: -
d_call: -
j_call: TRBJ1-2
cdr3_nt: TGTGCCATCAGTGAGCCGCACCGGGGAGGAAACTATGGCTACACCTTC
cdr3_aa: CAISEPHRGGNYGYTF

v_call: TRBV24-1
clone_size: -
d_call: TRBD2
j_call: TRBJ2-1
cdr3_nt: TGTGCCACCAGTGACATTAGCGGGAGGCCCGGCTCCTACAATGAGCAGTTCTTC
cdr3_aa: CATSDISGRPGSYNEQFF

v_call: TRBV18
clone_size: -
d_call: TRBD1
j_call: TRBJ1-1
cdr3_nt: TGTGCCAGCTCAGCCACAGGGGGCTTGGACACTGAAGCTTTCTTT
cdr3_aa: CASSATGGLDTEAFF

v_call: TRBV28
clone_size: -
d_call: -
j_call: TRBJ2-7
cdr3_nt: TGTGCCAGCATGGGCAGGGCCAATCCAGGTGGGGACGAGCAGTACTTC
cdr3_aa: CASMGRANPGGDEQYF

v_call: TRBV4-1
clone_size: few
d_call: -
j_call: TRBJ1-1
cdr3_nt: TGCGCCAGCAGCCACGGACAGTTCACTGAAGCTTTCTTT
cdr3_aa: CASSHGQFTEAFF

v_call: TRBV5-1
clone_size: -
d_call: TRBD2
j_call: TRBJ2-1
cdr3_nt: TGCGCCAGTGGGCTAGCGGGAGGGAATGAGCAGTTCTTC
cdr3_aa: CASGLAGGNEQFF

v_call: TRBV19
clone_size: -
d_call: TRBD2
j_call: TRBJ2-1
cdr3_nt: TGTGCCAGTAGTCCTCCCCTTAGCGGGAGGCCTTACAATGAGCAGTTCTTC
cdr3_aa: CASSPPLSGRPYNEQFF

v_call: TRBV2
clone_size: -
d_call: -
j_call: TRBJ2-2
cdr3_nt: TGTGCCAGCAGGCTTCGCCAGGGGCTTGACACCGGGGAGCTGTTTTTT
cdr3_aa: CASRLRQGLDTGELFF

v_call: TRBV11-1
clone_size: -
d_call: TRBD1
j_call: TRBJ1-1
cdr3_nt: TGTGCCAGCAGCCTAGACCTGGACAGGGGTGTCACTGAAGCTTTCTTT
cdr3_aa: CASSLDLDRGVTEAFF

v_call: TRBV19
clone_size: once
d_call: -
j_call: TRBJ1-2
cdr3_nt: TGTGCCAGTAGTATAGAGGGACAAACGGACTATGGCTACACCTTC
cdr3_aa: CASSIEGQTDYGYTF

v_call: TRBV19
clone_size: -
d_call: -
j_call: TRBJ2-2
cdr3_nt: TGTGCCAGTAGATCACTAGCTTTCGGGGAGCTGTTTTTT
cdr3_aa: CASRSLAFGELFF

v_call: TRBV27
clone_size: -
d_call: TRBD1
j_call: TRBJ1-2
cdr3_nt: TGTGCCAGCAGTAACAACCGGGACAGGGGTGGCTACACCTTC
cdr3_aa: CASSNNRDRGGYTF

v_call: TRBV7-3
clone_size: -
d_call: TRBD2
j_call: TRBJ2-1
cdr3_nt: TGTGCCAGCAGCTCAGGACTAGCGCCGTACAATGAGCAGTTCTTC
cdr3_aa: CASSSGLAPYNEQFF

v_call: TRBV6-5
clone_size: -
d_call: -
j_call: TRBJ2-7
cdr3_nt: TGTGCCAGCAGCCGGGCTTTTTACGAGCAGTACTTC
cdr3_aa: CASSRAFYEQYF

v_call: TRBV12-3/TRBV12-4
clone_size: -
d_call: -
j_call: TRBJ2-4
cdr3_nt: TGTGCCAGCAAACCGGACGGGGGAAACATTCAGTACTTC
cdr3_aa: CASKPDGGNIQYF

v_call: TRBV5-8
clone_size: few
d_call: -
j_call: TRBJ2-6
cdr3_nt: TGTGCCAGCAGCTTGACAGGTCTGAGGGCTGGGGCCAACGTCCTGACTTTC
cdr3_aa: CASSLTGLRAGANVLTF

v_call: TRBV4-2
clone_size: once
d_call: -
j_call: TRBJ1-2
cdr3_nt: TGTGCCAGCAGCCAAGCGAGCGGAGGGGAGAACTATGGCTACACCTTC
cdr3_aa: CASSQASGGENYGYTF